This T cell receptor (beta chain) came from a study of blood T cell repertoires in COVID-19. Study summary: COVID-19 samples collected from the United States, Italy and Spain covered acute and convalescent phases. Sources were T cells, B-cell-depleted T cells, or PBMCs; the material itself was cDNA or gDNA.

V was cut by 3 bases and J by 1 base, with 13 bases left in between. The length of the CDR3 is 15 residues. Germline CDR1 and CDR2: DFQATT and SNEGSKA (reference sequence). As originally analysed: Counts of nucleated cells, estimated from reference gene primer amplification, were obtained. Generated by immunoSEQ multiplex PCR, the TCRdb table keeps only in-frame clones and is missing some. The D gene and trimming were derived from the DNA, and the V and J assignments and clone size from that table. The sample has some 69,000 clones, 65% to 85% seen once. This clone was detected only a few times. This clonotype was obtained from a man between 60 and 70 years old with acute or convalescent COVID-19. The sample consisted of peripheral blood. The rearrangement links TRBV20-1 to TRBJ1-5; maybe TRBD1 (6 bases). CDR3 in amino acids: CSASFGGGSNQPQHF. The DNA of the CDR3 is TGCAGTGCTAGTTTTGGGGGCGGGAGCAATCAGCCCCAGCATTTT.